This T cell receptor (beta chain) was recovered during a study of shared clonotypes between healthy human individuals. Overall study: CD4 naive cells filled three plates per donor, CD4 memory three, CD8 naive two and CD8 memory one.

Findings and caveats of the study: Large depth notwithstanding, sorted-subset sequencing proved incomplete by rarefaction.

Method: immunoSEQ multiplex PCR; TCRdb's copy keeps in-frame clones and lacks some. The table records around 2.5 million clones, 93% of them present only once. The CDR3 consists of 15 residues. Looked up from germline, CDR1 is SGHVS and CDR2 is FQNEAQ. V dropped 5 bases and J dropped 5 bases, with 18 bases sitting between them. A note on this clone: The antigen is not known.

This sequence was found in a man younger than 35 in good health. Some clones in this sample may be carry-over from other donors' samples. Material: naive CD4+ T cells from PBMCs. As for subset: CD45RA+ positively selected. The chain couples TRBV7-8 to TRBJ2-5; D possibly corresponds to TRBD1 (6 bases). CDR3 DNA: TGTGCCAGCAGCGGATCTCTAGGGGGTTCGGAGACCCAGTACTTC. Its protein product is CASSGSLGGSETQYF.